This T cell receptor beta chain is drawn from a study of cytomegalovirus exposure and HLA in healthy donors. Regarding donors, all were healthy bone marrow donors. Whole-study results and caveats: In a later analysis, more than 15,000 TCR beta sequences were associated with HLA alleles at 0.05 false discovery rate. Indistinguishable V segments such as TRBV6-2 and TRBV6-3 were excluded.

V lost 4 bases and J lost 3, with 25 bases in between. CDR1 is MNHNS and CDR2 is SASEGT in the germline V gene. The CDR3 length is 18 residues. PCR primers comprised 60 Vbeta and 13 Jbeta primers. Clones were read by immunoSEQ multiplex PCR, and TCRdb kept only the in-frame ones, dropping some. The sample consists of roughly 150,000 clones, approximately 80% of them appearing once. Details on this clone: Its antigen is not identified.

Sequenced sample: PBMCs. The V call is TRBV6-1, the J call TRBJ2-7, with a weak D call TRBD1 (5 bases). This receptor was taken from a male donor in good health and CMV-seronegative. Here the CDR3 reads CASSVRNSITGDYYEQYF. The CDR3 bases are TGTGCCAGCAGTGTCCGGAACTCTATTACAGGCGATTACTACGAGCAGTACTTC.